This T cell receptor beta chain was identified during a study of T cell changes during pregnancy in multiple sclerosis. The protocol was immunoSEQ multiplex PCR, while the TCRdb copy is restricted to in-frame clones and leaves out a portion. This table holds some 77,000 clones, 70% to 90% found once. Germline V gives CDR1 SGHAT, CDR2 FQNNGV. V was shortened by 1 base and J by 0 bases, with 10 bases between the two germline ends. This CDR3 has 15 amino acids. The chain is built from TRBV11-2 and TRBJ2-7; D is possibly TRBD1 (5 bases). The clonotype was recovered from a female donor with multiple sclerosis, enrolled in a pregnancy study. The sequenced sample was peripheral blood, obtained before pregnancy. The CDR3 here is CASSLGGGDSYEQYF. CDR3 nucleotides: TGTGCCAGCAGCTTAGGGGGCGGAGACTCCTACGAGCAGTACTTC. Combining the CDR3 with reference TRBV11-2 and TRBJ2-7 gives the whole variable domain EAGVAQSPRYKIIEKRQSVAFWCNPISGHATLYWYQQILGQGPKLLIQFQNNGVVDDSQLPKDRFSAERLKGVDSTLKIQPAKLEDSAVYLCASSLGGGDSYEQYFGPGTRLTVT.